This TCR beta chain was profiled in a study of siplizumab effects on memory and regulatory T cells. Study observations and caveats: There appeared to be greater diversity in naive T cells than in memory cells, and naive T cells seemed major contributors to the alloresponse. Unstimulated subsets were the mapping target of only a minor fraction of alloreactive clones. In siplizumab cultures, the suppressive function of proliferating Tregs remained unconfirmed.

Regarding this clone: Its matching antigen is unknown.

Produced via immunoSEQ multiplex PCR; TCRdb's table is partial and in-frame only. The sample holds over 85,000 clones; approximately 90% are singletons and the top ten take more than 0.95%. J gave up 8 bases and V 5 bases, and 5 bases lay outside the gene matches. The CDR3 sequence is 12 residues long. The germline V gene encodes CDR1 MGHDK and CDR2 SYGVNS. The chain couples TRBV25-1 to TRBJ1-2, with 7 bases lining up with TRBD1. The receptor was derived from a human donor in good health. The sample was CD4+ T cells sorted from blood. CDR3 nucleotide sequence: TGTGCCAGCAGTTCGACAGGGTTCGGCTACACCTTC. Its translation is CASSSTGFGYTF.